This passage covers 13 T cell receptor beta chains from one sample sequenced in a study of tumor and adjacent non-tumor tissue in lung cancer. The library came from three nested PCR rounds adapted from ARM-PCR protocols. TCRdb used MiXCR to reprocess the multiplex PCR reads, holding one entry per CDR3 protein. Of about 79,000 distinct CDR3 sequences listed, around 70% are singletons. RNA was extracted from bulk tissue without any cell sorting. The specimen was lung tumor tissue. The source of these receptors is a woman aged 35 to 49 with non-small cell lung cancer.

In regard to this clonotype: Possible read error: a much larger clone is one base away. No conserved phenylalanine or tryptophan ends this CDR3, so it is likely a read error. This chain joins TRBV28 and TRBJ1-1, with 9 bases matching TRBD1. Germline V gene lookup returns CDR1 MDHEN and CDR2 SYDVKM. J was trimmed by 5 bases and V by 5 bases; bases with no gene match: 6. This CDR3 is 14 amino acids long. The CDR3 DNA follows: TGTGCCAGCAGTCCTAGGACAGGGGTTACTGAAGCTTTCCTT. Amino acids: CASSPRTGVTEAFL.

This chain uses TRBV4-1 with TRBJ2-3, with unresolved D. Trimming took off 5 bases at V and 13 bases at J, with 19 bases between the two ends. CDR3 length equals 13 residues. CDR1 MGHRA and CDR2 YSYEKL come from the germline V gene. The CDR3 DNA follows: TGCGCCAGCAGCATGGACGGCACAGACACGAAGTATTTT. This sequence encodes CASSMDGTDTKYF.

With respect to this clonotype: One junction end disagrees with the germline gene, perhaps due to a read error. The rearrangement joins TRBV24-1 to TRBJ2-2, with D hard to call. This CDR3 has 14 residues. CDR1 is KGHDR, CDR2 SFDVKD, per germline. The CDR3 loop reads CATSEDGPTGELFF. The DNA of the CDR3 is TGTGCCACCAGTGAGGACGGCCCCACCGGAGAGCTGTTTTTT.

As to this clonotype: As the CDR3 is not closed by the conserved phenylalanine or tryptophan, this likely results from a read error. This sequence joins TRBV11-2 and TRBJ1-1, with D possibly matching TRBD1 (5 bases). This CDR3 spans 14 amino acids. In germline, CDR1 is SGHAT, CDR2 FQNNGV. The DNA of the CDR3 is TGTGCCAGCAACTTAGACGGGCGGGGCTGGGAGGCTTTCTAT. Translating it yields CASNLDGRGWEAFY.

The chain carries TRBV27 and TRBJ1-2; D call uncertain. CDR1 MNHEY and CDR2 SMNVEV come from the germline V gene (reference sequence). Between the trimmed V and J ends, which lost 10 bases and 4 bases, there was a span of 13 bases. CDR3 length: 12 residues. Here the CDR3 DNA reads TGTGCCAACAGCAGTGTGGGCTATGGCTACACCTTC. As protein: CANSSVGYGYTF.

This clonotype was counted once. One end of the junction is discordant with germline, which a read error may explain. CDR3 bases: TGTGCCAGTAGCAATTCGGAGTTTGAAGCCTTCTTT. Amino acids: CASSNSEFEAFF. V and J are TRBV11-2 and TRBJ1-1; D is unresolved. CDR1 is SGHAT, CDR2 FQNNGV, per germline. This CDR3 is 12 amino acids long.

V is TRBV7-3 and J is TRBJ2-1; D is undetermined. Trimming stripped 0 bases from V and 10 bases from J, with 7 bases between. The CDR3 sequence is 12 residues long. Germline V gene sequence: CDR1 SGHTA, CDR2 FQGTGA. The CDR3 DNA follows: TGTGCCAGCAGCTTAACGCCCCGCGAGCAGTTCTTC. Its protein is CASSLTPREQFF.

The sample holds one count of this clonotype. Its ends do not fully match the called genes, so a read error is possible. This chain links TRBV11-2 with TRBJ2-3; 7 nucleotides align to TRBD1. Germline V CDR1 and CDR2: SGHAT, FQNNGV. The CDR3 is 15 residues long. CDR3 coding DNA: TGTGCCAGCAGCTTAGGGACCAACGGGACAGATATGCAGTATTTT. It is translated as CASSLGTNGTDMQYF.

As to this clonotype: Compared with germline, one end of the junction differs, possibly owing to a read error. In nucleotides, the CDR3 is TGTGCTAGCAGCTTAATGCGAGGGTGGTCCCAGCATTTT. Its protein is CASSLMRGWSQHF. This chain links TRBV11-2 with TRBJ1-5; D is unclear. Germline values: CDR1 SGHAT, CDR2 FQNNGV. The CDR3 consists of 13 residues.

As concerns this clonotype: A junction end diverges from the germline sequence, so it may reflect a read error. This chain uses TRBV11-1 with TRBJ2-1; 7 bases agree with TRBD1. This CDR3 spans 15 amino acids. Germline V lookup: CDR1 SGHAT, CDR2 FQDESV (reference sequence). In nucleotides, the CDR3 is TGTGCCAGCATCCCGCGGACAGGTACCTACAATGAGCTGTTCTTC. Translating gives CASIPRTGTYNELFF. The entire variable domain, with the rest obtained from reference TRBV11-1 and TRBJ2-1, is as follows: EAEVAQSPRYKITEKSQAVAFWCDPISGHATLYWYRQILGQGPELLVQFQDESVVDDSQLPKDRFSAERLKGVDSTLKIQPAELGDSAMYLCASIPRTGTYNELFFGPGTRLTVL.

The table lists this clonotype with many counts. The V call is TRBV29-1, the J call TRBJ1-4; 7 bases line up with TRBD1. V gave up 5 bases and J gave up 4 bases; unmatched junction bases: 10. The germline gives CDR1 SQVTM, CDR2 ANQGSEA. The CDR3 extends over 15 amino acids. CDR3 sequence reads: CSVQPQGQGNEKLFF. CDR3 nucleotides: TGCAGCGTTCAGCCACAGGGGCAGGGTAATGAAAAACTGTTTTTT.

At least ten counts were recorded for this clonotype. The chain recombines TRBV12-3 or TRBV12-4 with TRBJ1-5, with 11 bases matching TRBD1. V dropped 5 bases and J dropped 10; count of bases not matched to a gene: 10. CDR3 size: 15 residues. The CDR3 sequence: CASSESGTGGGPQHF. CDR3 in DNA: TGTGCCAGCAGTGAGTCCGGGACAGGGGGGGGACCCCAGCATTTT.

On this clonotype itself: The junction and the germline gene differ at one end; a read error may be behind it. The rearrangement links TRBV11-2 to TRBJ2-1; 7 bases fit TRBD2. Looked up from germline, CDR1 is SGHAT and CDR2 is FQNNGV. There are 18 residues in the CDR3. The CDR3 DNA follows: TGTCCCAGCAGCTCGCGCATCGTAACTGGCGGGGGACTAAGGGAGCAGTCCTTC. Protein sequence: CPSSSRIVTGGGLREQSF.